A single sample is the source of the 26 T cell receptor beta chains below, sequenced in a study of blood T cell repertoires in COVID-19. The table came from immunoSEQ multiplex PCR; TCRdb's copy has only in-frame clones and leaves some out. Of about 380,000 clones listed, roughly 90% are singletons. Sequencing used peripheral blood. The source of these receptors is a man between 18 and 29 years old with active or convalescent COVID-19.

V is TRBV5-4 and J is TRBJ2-3, with D possibly being TRBD2 (5 bases). Between the trimmed V and J ends, which lost 3 bases and 2 bases, there was a span of 13 bases. The CDR3 has 15 residues. Looked up from germline, CDR1 is SGHNT and CDR2 is YYREEE (reference sequence). The CDR3 region is CASSSLVIPTDTQYF. Written as DNA, the CDR3 is TGTGCCAGCAGCTCACTAGTTATCCCCACAGATACGCAGTATTTT.

The chain employs TRBV9 and TRBJ1-1; D is ambiguous. V lost 2 bases to trimming and J lost 0 bases, with 8 bases between them. Germline CDR1 is SGDLS and CDR2 is YYNGEE. The CDR3 contains 14 residues. The CDR3 DNA reads as TGTGCCAGCAGCGTTGCCACAATGAACACTGAAGCTTTCTTT. Its protein product is CASSVATMNTEAFF.

The chain uses TRBV6-4 and TRBJ1-3; a possible D gene is TRBD1 (6 bases). This CDR3 has 15 amino acids. Between the trimmed V and J ends, which lost 5 bases and 0 bases, there was a span of 11 bases. Germline V gene data show CDR1 as MRHNA and CDR2 as SNTAGT. CDR3: CASSPGVVSGNTIYF. The CDR3 DNA sequence: TGTGCCAGCAGTCCAGGGGTCGTCTCTGGAAACACCATATATTTT.

The table lists this clone with a count of one. The genes are TRBV4-3 and TRBJ1-1, with D possibly being TRBD1 (6 bases). The CDR3 runs 12 residues. Trimming cost V 2 bases and J 7 bases, with 8 bases left between them. Germline CDR1 reads LGHNA; CDR2 reads YSLEER. In DNA form, the CDR3 reads TGCGCCAGCAGCCAAACAGGGTATGAAGCTTTCTTT. Protein: CASSQTGYEAFF.

The chain links TRBV2 to TRBJ2-7; 14 nucleotides align to TRBD2. This CDR3 has 18 amino acids. Germline values: CDR1 SNHLY, CDR2 FYNNEI. With 7 bases clipped from V and 5 bases from J, the junction kept 16 bases outside the gene matches. The CDR3 DNA follows: TGTGCCAGCACCTCCGAGGAGCTTGGACTAGCGGGAGGCGACGAGCAGTACTTC. It is translated as CASTSEELGLAGGDEQYF.

The chain is built from TRBV6-2 or TRBV6-3 and TRBJ2-2; the D gene is possibly TRBD1 (5 bases). Germline assignment: CDR1 MNHEY and CDR2 SVGEGT. The CDR3 contains 15 residues. The V end lost 0 bases, the J end lost 2 bases, and 7 bases lay between the germline ends. CDR3 coding DNA: TGTGCCAGCAGTTACTCGGGGCCAAACACCGGGGAGCTGTTTTTT. Protein product: CASSYSGPNTGELFF.

This chain links TRBV10-1 with TRBJ1-4, with D maybe TRBD1 (5 bases). This CDR3 is 18 amino acids long. The germline V gene encodes CDR1 WNHNN and CDR2 SYGVQD (reference sequence). The V gene lost 7 bases and the J gene lost 0 bases, with 21 bases spanning the gap. The CDR3 bases are TGCGCCAGCACCACCTTATCGACAGACAATACAACTAATGAAAAACTGTTTTTT. As protein: CASTTLSTDNTTNEKLFF.

This sequence joins TRBV19 and TRBJ2-5, with 11 positions matching TRBD2. V dropped 3 bases and J dropped 5; count of bases not matched to a gene: 5. The CDR3 is made up of 15 amino acids. CDR1 is LNHDA and CDR2 is SQIVND in the germline V gene (reference sequence). In nucleotides, the CDR3 is TGTGCCAGTAGTATCACTAGCGGGAGTCTCGAGACCCAGTACTTC. Translated: CASSITSGSLETQYF. The complete variable domain, with remaining parts taken from reference TRBV19 and TRBJ2-5, reads DGGITQSPKYLFRKEGQNVTLSCEQNLNHDAMYWYRQDPGQGLRLIYYSQIVNDFQKGDIAEGYSVSREKKESFPLTVTSAQKNPTAFYLCASSITSGSLETQYFGPGTRLLVL.

This chain links TRBV7-9 with TRBJ2-2, with 10 bases lining up with TRBD1. The CDR3 runs 16 residues. The V and J ends lost 4 bases and 3 bases, in that order; junction bases with no gene match: 5. Germline CDR1 and CDR2: SEHNR and FQNEAQ (reference sequence). The CDR3 here is CASSSTGGKDTGELFF. DNA of the CDR3: TGTGCCAGCAGCTCGACAGGGGGCAAGGACACCGGGGAGCTGTTTTTT.

The chain uses TRBV29-1 and TRBJ2-7, with 7 bases aligning to TRBD2. Trimming removed 4 bases from V and 3 bases from J; junction bases left unmatched: 9. This CDR3 comprises 14 residues. Looked up from germline, CDR1 is SQVTM and CDR2 is ANQGSEA. This chain's CDR3 is CSVGVRGGIYEQYF. CDR3 nucleotides: TGCAGCGTTGGTGTGAGGGGAGGGATCTACGAGCAGTACTTC.

This clone was detected a few times. The gene calls are TRBV2 and TRBJ1-1; 8 bases are a match to TRBD1. The CDR3 is 13 residues long. CDR1 SNHLY and CDR2 FYNNEI come from the germline V gene. V trimming: 3 bases; J trimming: 11 bases; junction bases outside the gene matches: 8. The CDR3 spells CASSDRGQVVAFF. The CDR3 region has the DNA TGTGCCAGCAGTGACCGGGGACAGGTTGTCGCTTTCTTT.

The sample holds a few counts of this clone. The chain joins TRBV6-6 to TRBJ1-2; unclear D gene. The CDR3 contains 16 residues. Trimming pared 6 bases from V and 5 bases from J, leaving 22 bases between. The germline gives CDR1 MNHNY, CDR2 SVGAGI (reference sequence). The CDR3 region is CASRSSRVGKKYGYTF. CDR3 sequence (DNA): TGTGCCAGCAGGTCCTCGAGGGTGGGAAAAAAATATGGCTACACCTTC.

This clone came up a few times. The chain is built from TRBV30 and TRBJ1-3; D remains ambiguous. Trimming left V 4 bases short and J 3 bases short, with 7 bases between. Germline V CDR1 and CDR2: GTSNPN, SVGIG (reference sequence). The CDR3 contains 12 residues. The DNA of the CDR3 is TGTGCCTGGAACGCACTTGGAAACACCATATATTTT. This encodes CAWNALGNTIYF. Full variable domain (outside the CDR3, taken from reference TRBV30 and TRBJ1-3): SQTIHQWPATLVQPVGSPLSLECTVEGTSNPNLYWYRQAAGRGLQLLFYSVGIGQISSEVPQNLSASRPQDRQFILSSKKLLLSDSGFYLCAWNALGNTIYFGEGSWLTVV.

V gene TRBV5-6 combines with J gene TRBJ1-1; D may be TRBD1 (6 bases). The germline V gene encodes CDR1 SGHDT and CDR2 YYEEEE. Trimming took 3 bases from V and 5 from J, leaving 11 bases between them. There are 13 residues in the CDR3. The CDR3 region is CASSWTEGTEAFF. The DNA for the CDR3 is TGTGCCAGCAGCTGGACAGAGGGGACTGAAGCTTTCTTT.

The chain couples TRBV5-1 to TRBJ2-7; 9 bases are a match to TRBD2. CDR1 SGHRS and CDR2 YFSETQ come from the germline V gene. The CDR3 is 16 residues long. With 0 bases clipped from V and 7 bases from J, the junction kept 11 bases outside the gene matches. In DNA, the CDR3 is TGCGCCAGCAGCTTGGATCCGGCGGGGGGGCTGAGTGAGCAGTACTTC. Amino acids: CASSLDPAGGLSEQYF.

The V call is TRBV12-3 or TRBV12-4, the J call TRBJ2-7; TRBD1 aligns across 7 bases. CDR3 size: 13 residues. The ends lost 5 bases at V and 3 bases at J; junction bases unmatched: 4. CDR3 sequence (DNA): TGTGCCAGCAGTCCGACAGGGATCTACGAGCAGTACTTC. Translated, it gives CASSPTGIYEQYF.

The chain recombines TRBV30 with TRBJ2-1; possible D gene TRBD2, 7 bases. CDR3 length equals 14 residues. Germline V gene sequence: CDR1 GTSNPN, CDR2 SVGIG (reference sequence). Trimming pared 4 bases from V and 7 bases from J, leaving 17 bases between. CDR3 sequence: CAWTEGGTGNEQFF. The CDR3 DNA reads TGTGCCTGGACCGAGGGGGGGACTGGTAATGAGCAGTTCTTC.

The chain has TRBV5-1 and TRBJ1-1; possible D gene TRBD1, 5 bases. Trimming removed 8 bases at V and 1 base at J, with 18 bases between. From germline, CDR1 is SGHRS and CDR2 YFSETQ. The CDR3 is 15 amino acids. The CDR3 DNA reads TGCGCCAGTAATACGCAGGGCGGGAGGAACACTGAAGCTTTCTTT. Encoded protein: CASNTQGGRNTEAFF.

This clone was seen just once. V is TRBV4-1 and J is TRBJ2-1; weak D call: TRBD1 (5 bases). V was pared by 1 base and J by 0 bases, with 13 bases between. Germline V lookup: CDR1 MGHRA, CDR2 YSYEKL. The CDR3 is 17 residues long. This CDR3 reads CASSQAQQVSSYNEQFF. The DNA of the CDR3 is TGCGCCAGCAGCCAAGCCCAACAGGTTAGCTCCTACAATGAGCAGTTCTTC.

J is TRBJ2-7 and V is TRBV3-1 (or the pseudogene TRBV3-2), with 11 bases identical to TRBD1. From germline, CDR1 is LGHDT and CDR2 YNNKEL (reference sequence). J lost 1 base, V lost 4 bases, and 3 bases had no gene match. This CDR3 comprises 15 residues. CDR3 residues: CASSPGQGASYEQYF. Written as DNA, the CDR3 is TGTGCCAGCAGCCCCGGACAGGGGGCATCCTACGAGCAGTACTTC.

The rearrangement links TRBV5-5 to TRBJ1-2; no definite D call. CDR1 SGHKS and CDR2 YYEKEE come from the germline V gene (reference sequence). The CDR3 contains 14 residues. V lost 7 bases to trimming and J lost 4 bases, with 17 bases between them. The CDR3 DNA follows: TGTGCCAGCGGTTTGGCAGGTTCATTCTATGGCTACACCTTC. This sequence encodes CASGLAGSFYGYTF.

This chain uses TRBV5-1 with TRBJ1-5; D may be TRBD1 (6 bases). V was trimmed by 0 bases and J by 5 bases, leaving 12 bases between them. Germline V gene data show CDR1 as SGHRS and CDR2 as YFSETQ. The CDR3 extends over 15 amino acids. CDR3 loop: CASSLGRGQDQPQHF. The CDR3 nucleotides read TGCGCCAGCAGCTTGGGGCGGGGGCAGGATCAGCCCCAGCATTTT.

The chain combines TRBV15 with TRBJ1-6, with 9 bases that match TRBD1. The CDR3 extends over 17 amino acids. The germline V gene encodes CDR1 LNHNV and CDR2 YYDKDF (reference sequence). J was trimmed by 9 bases and V by 5 bases; bases with no gene match: 14. The CDR3 is CATSSSTDRGFSSPLHF. In DNA, the CDR3 is TGTGCCACCAGCTCGAGTACGGACAGGGGTTTTAGTTCACCCCTCCACTTT.

The chain carries TRBV5-1 and TRBJ2-1; 11 positions match TRBD2. The trim removed 4 bases at V and 0 bases at J, leaving 6 bases unmatched. Germline V gene sequence: CDR1 SGHRS, CDR2 YFSETQ. This CDR3 spans 17 amino acids. The CDR3 spells CASSPGLAARSYNEQFF. CDR3 nucleotide sequence: TGCGCCAGCAGCCCGGGACTAGCGGCTCGCTCCTACAATGAGCAGTTCTTC. Full variable domain (outside the CDR3, taken from reference TRBV5-1 and TRBJ2-1): KAGVTQTPRYLIKTRGQQVTLSCSPISGHRSVSWYQQTPGQGLQFLFEYFSETQRNKGNFPGRFSGRQFSNSRSEMNVSTLELGDSALYLCASSPGLAARSYNEQFFGPGTRLTVL.

The gene calls are TRBV7-9 and TRBJ2-2, with 9 bases identical to TRBD1. The germline CDR1 and CDR2 sequences are SEHNR and FQNEAQ (reference sequence). Trimming took 5 bases from V and 2 from J; bases not matched to a gene: 12. The CDR3 contains 18 residues. The CDR3 loop is CASSDTGGAGLNTGELFF. CDR3 in DNA: TGTGCCAGCAGCGATACAGGGGGCGCGGGTCTTAACACCGGGGAGCTGTTTTTT. Variable domain in full (rest from reference TRBV7-9 and TRBJ2-2): DTGVSQNPRHKITKRGQNVTFRCDPISEHNRLYWYRQTLGQGPEFLTYFQNEAQLEKSRLLSDRFSAERPKGSFSTLEIQRTEQGDSAMYLCASSDTGGAGLNTGELFFGEGSRLTVL.

The chain joins TRBV28 to TRBJ2-1, with D possibly matching TRBD1 (6 bases). This CDR3 has 13 amino acids. Trimming shortened V by 10 bases and J by 4 bases, and 14 bases separated the two germline ends. Germline V lookup: CDR1 MDHEN, CDR2 SYDVKM. This chain's CDR3 is CATYRVLYNEQFF. Written as DNA, the CDR3 is TGTGCCACCTACAGGGTCCTATACAATGAGCAGTTCTTC.